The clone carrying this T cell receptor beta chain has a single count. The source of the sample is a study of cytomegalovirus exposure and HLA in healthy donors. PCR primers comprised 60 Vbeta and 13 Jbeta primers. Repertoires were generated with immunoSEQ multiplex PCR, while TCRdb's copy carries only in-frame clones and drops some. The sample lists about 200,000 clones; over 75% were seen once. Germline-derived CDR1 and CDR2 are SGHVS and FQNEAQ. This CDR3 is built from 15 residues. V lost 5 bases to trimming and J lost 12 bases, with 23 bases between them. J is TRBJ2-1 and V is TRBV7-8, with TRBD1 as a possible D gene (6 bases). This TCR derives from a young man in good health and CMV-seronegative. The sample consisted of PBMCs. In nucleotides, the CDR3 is TGTGCCAGCAGCCATTCCAGGGGTCTAGGGCTGGGGCAGTTCTTC. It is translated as CASSHSRGLGLGQFF.